Presented here are 20 T cell receptor beta chains from one specimen sequenced in a study of cytomegalovirus exposure and HLA in healthy donors. Amplification used 60 Vbeta primers and 13 Jbeta primers. Repertoires were generated with immunoSEQ multiplex PCR, while TCRdb's copy carries only in-frame clones and drops some. The sample shows roughly 130,000 clones, 60% to 85% of them seen only once. The material sequenced was PBMCs. These receptors all come from a human donor in good health.

J is TRBJ1-2 and V is TRBV6-5; 7 bases are shared with TRBD1. The CDR3 length is 15 residues. Germline loops: CDR1 MNHEY, CDR2 SVGAGI. J was trimmed by 0 bases and V by 6 bases; bases with no gene match: 7. The CDR3 DNA reads as TGTGCCAGCAGCGTACAGGGGCTAGCTAACTATGGCTACACCTTC. This codes for CASSVQGLANYGYTF.

The rearrangement links TRBV5-1 to TRBJ2-7, with 9 positions matching TRBD1. The CDR3 has 16 residues. Trimming took 3 bases from V and 0 from J; bases not matched to a gene: 7. Germline lookup yields CDR1 SGHRS and CDR2 YFSETQ. The CDR3 DNA reads TGCGCCAGCAGCTGGGGGACAGGGCGGTTCTCCTACGAGCAGTACTTC. It codes for CASSWGTGRFSYEQYF.

The chain links TRBV5-1 to TRBJ1-2, with 8 bases identical to TRBD1. The CDR3 loop spans 16 amino acids. Germline V CDR1 and CDR2: SGHRS, YFSETQ. V trimming: 0 bases; J trimming: 4 bases; junction bases outside the gene matches: 8. CDR3 sequence: CASSLEGTGSIYGYTF. The CDR3 DNA sequence: TGCGCCAGCAGCTTGGAAGGGACAGGTTCGATCTATGGCTACACCTTC.

The V call is TRBV6-6, the J call TRBJ1-5, with D possibly being TRBD1 (5 bases). Germline CDR1 MNHNY, CDR2 SVGAGI (reference sequence). The CDR3 runs to 14 residues. V lost 6 bases to trimming and J lost 5 bases, with 14 bases between them. DNA for the CDR3: TGTGCCAGCAGCCCCAGGTCGACAGATCAGCCCCAGCATTTT. Amino acids: CASSPRSTDQPQHF.

This clone was observed a few times. The chain recombines TRBV4-1 with TRBJ2-2; D is unresolved. The CDR3 runs 16 residues. V dropped 4 bases and J dropped 5 bases, with 17 bases sitting between them. Germline V CDR1 and CDR2: MGHRA, YSYEKL. The CDR3 sequence: CASSPRFTFSTGELFF. As DNA, the CDR3 is TGCGCCAGCAGCCCAAGATTCACCTTTAGTACCGGGGAGCTGTTTTTT.

The rearrangement links TRBV28 to TRBJ1-4, with D possibly TRBD1 on 5 matching bases. Germline loops: CDR1 MDHEN, CDR2 SYDVKM. CDR3 length: 12 amino acids. V was pared by 4 bases and J by 7 bases, with 7 bases between. For the CDR3, the DNA is TGTGCCAGCAGTTCTAGGGGTGAAAAACTGTTTTTT. It codes for CASSSRGEKLFF.

This clone was seen a few times. This sequence joins TRBV7-9 and TRBJ1-4; no firm D call. Germline CDR1 and CDR2: SEHNR and FQNEAQ (reference sequence). The CDR3 loop spans 12 amino acids. Trimming shortened V by 1 base and J by 8 bases, and 5 bases separated the two germline ends. The CDR3 DNA sequence: TGTGCCAGCAGCTTAGTTGAGGAAAAACTGTTTTTT. The encoded protein is CASSLVEEKLFF. Complete variable domain (other parts from reference TRBV7-9 and TRBJ1-4): DTGVSQNPRHKITKRGQNVTFRCDPISEHNRLYWYRQTLGQGPEFLTYFQNEAQLEKSRLLSDRFSAERPKGSFSTLEIQRTEQGDSAMYLCASSLVEEKLFFGSGTQLSVL.

V and J are TRBV5-4 and TRBJ1-6; weak D call: TRBD1 (6 bases). This CDR3 has 17 amino acids. The V end lost 5 bases, the J end lost 0 bases, and 15 bases lay between the germline ends. CDR1 is SGHNT and CDR2 is YYREEE in the germline V gene (reference sequence). The DNA of the CDR3 is TGTGCCAGCAGTTTTGGGGGCGCCATCTCCTATAATTCACCCCTCCACTTT. This codes for CASSFGGAISYNSPLHF.

CDR3 residues: CASSITGSTGEQYF. The CDR3, as DNA: TGTGCCAGCAGTATTACCGGGTCTACCGGCGAGCAGTACTTC. The chain employs TRBV27 and TRBJ2-7; D is uncertain. Germline V gives CDR1 MNHEY, CDR2 SMNVEV (reference sequence). The CDR3 is 14 residues long. The ends were cut back, 5 bases at V and 6 bases at J, with 17 bases in the middle.

The V call is TRBV4-3, the J call TRBJ1-2, with 7 bases lining up with TRBD1. Germline trimming cut 4 bases from V and 1 base from J; bases unmatched to any gene: 6. The CDR3 length is 15 residues. Germline CDR1 LGHNA, CDR2 YSLEER. The CDR3 protein is CASSLRDRDNYGYTF. The CDR3 nucleotides read TGCGCCAGCAGCCTACGGGACAGAGATAACTATGGCTACACCTTC.

The chain carries TRBV27 and TRBJ2-1; 15 nucleotides match TRBD2. The CDR3 is made up of 15 amino acids. CDR1 and CDR2 from the germline V gene are MNHEY and SMNVEV (reference sequence). J lost 7 bases, V lost 5 bases, and 3 bases had no gene match. CDR3 residues: CASSLGTSGGNEQFF. In DNA, the CDR3 is TGTGCCAGCAGTCTTGGGACTAGCGGGGGGAATGAGCAGTTCTTC.

The chain uses TRBV7-9 and TRBJ2-7; the match to TRBD2 covers 15 bases. The CDR3 runs 17 residues. V lost 6 bases and J lost 2; bases outside the gene matches: 8. CDR1 is SEHNR, CDR2 FQNEAQ, per germline (reference sequence). The CDR3 bases are TGTGCCAGCAGTTCTCGGACTAGCGGGGGGGGTACCTACGAGCAGTACTTC. Translating it yields CASSSRTSGGGTYEQYF. Combining the CDR3 with reference TRBV7-9 and TRBJ2-7 gives the whole variable domain DTGVSQNPRHKITKRGQNVTFRCDPISEHNRLYWYRQTLGQGPEFLTYFQNEAQLEKSRLLSDRFSAERPKGSFSTLEIQRTEQGDSAMYLCASSSRTSGGGTYEQYFGPGTRLTVT.

The chain carries TRBV7-3 and TRBJ2-3, with 12 bases that match TRBD2. V lost 2 bases to trimming and J lost 1 base; unmatched junction nucleotides: 1. CDR3 length: 16 residues. Germline V gene data show CDR1 as SGHTA and CDR2 as FQGTGA. CDR3: CASSLPSGGGTDTQYF. As DNA, the CDR3 is TGTGCCAGCAGCTTACCTAGCGGGGGGGGCACAGATACGCAGTATTTT.

The chain links TRBV5-1 to TRBJ2-5, with 12 bases aligning to TRBD1. CDR3 length equals 15 residues. Germline CDR1 SGHRS, CDR2 YFSETQ. The V and J ends lost 7 bases and 4 bases, in that order; junction bases with no gene match: 8. CDR3 sequence reads: CASGAGTGGGETQYF. The DNA of the CDR3 is TGCGCCAGCGGTGCCGGGACAGGGGGCGGAGAGACCCAGTACTTC.

This sequence joins TRBV10-3 and TRBJ1-2, with a tentative D call TRBD1 (5 bases). The ends were cut back, 5 bases at V and 5 bases at J, with 21 bases in the middle. The CDR3 has 16 residues. Germline V gene sequence: CDR1 ENHRY, CDR2 SYGVKD. CDR3 coding DNA: TGTGCCATCAGTACTTCCTTCGGGGGGGGGAGGTATGGCTACACCTTC. Protein: CAISTSFGGGRYGYTF.

The chain couples TRBV27 to TRBJ1-2, with D unresolved. Trimming took off 0 bases at V and 8 bases at J, with 10 bases between the two ends. This CDR3 has 13 residues. Per germline, CDR1 MNHEY and CDR2 SMNVEV (reference sequence). This CDR3 is CASSLSEGRGYTF. CDR3 nucleotide sequence: TGTGCCAGCAGTTTATCTGAGGGTCGGGGCTACACCTTC.

The V call is TRBV27, the J call TRBJ1-4, with TRBD1 matching 7 bases. V lost 2 bases to trimming and J lost 11 bases; unmatched junction nucleotides: 14. CDR1 and CDR2 (germline): MNHEY, SMNVEV (reference sequence). There are 16 residues in the CDR3. The CDR3 sequence: CASSLGHQKGAGKLFF. CDR3 DNA sequence: TGTGCCAGCAGTTTAGGTCATCAAAAGGGGGCGGGTAAACTGTTTTTT.

The rearrangement joins TRBV5-4 to TRBJ2-7; 10 nucleotides line up with TRBD1. V was clipped by 3 bases and J by 5 bases; unmatched bases: 8. There are 15 residues in the CDR3. The germline V gene has CDR1 SGHNT and CDR2 YYREEE (reference sequence). The CDR3 DNA is TGTGCCAGCAGCTCACCGGGACAGGGGAGGCACGAGCAGTACTTC. Encoded protein: CASSSPGQGRHEQYF. Looking up the rest from reference TRBV5-4 and TRBJ2-7 gives the full variable domain: ETGVTQSPTHLIKTRGQQVTLRCSSQSGHNTVSWYQQALGQGPQFIFQYYREEENGRGNFPPRFSGLQFPNYSSELNVNALELDDSALYLCASSSPGQGRHEQYFGPGTRLTVT.

The genes are TRBV15 and TRBJ2-2; possible D gene TRBD1, 6 bases. V was shortened by 9 bases and J by 1 base, with 12 bases between the two germline ends. The length of the CDR3 is 14 residues. Germline V gene data show CDR1 as LNHNV and CDR2 as YYDKDF (reference sequence). The CDR3 region is CATRQDLNTGELFF. The CDR3 nucleotides read TGTGCCACTCGACAGGATCTGAACACCGGGGAGCTGTTTTTT.

This rearrangement joins TRBV18 to TRBJ2-7; TRBD2 agrees at 11 bases. Germline values: CDR1 KGHSH, CDR2 LQKENI. CDR3 length: 16 amino acids. The V gene end was trimmed by 0 bases and the J gene end by 4 bases; junction bases not matched to a gene: 5. CDR3 residues: CASSPPGLAGGYEQYF. DNA of the CDR3: TGTGCCAGCTCACCACCGGGGCTAGCGGGGGGATACGAGCAGTACTTC. The whole variable domain, remainder taken from reference TRBV18 and TRBJ2-7, is NAGVMQNPRHLVRRRGQEARLRCSPMKGHSHVYWYRQLPEEGLKFMVYLQKENIIDESGMPKERFSAEFPKEGPSILRIQQVVRGDSAAYFCASSPPGLAGGYEQYFGPGTRLTVT.